This T cell receptor (beta chain) originates from a study of blood T cell repertoires in COVID-19. CDR1 and CDR2 (germline): MGHRA, YSYEKL. The CDR3 contains 17 residues. V was cut by 0 bases and J by 5 bases, with 16 bases left in between. Clones were read by immunoSEQ multiplex PCR, and TCRdb kept only the in-frame ones, dropping some. The sample records about 40,000 clones, over 75% being singletons. The V gene is TRBV4-1, the J gene TRBJ2-2, with D tentatively TRBD1 (6 bases). The sequence was collected from a man aged 60-69 years with active COVID-19. The sample consisted of peripheral blood. The CDR3 here is CASSQEGYRASTGELFF. CDR3 DNA: TGCGCCAGCAGCCAAGAAGGGTACAGGGCCTCAACCGGGGAGCTGTTTTTT.